Presented here are 26 T cell receptor beta chains from one specimen sequenced in a study of blood T cell repertoires in COVID-19. Sequenced by immunoSEQ multiplex PCR; TCRdb stores in-frame clones only, minus some. The sample contains a few hundred thousand clones, approximately 86% of which appear only once. Sequenced input: peripheral blood. These receptors were obtained from a woman aged 65 to 85 with active or convalescent COVID-19.

The gene calls are TRBV12-3 or TRBV12-4 and TRBJ1-2; D is unresolved. This CDR3 has 13 amino acids. V lost 3 bases and J 0 bases, leaving 5 bases between the germline ends. The CDR3 here is CASSLGTNYGYTF. CDR3 DNA: TGTGCCAGCAGTTTGGGCACTAACTATGGCTACACCTTC.

The V gene is TRBV15, the J gene TRBJ2-5, with D tentatively TRBD1 (6 bases). Germline CDR1 and CDR2: LNHNV and YYDKDF (reference sequence). V lost 0 bases and J 5 bases, leaving 13 bases between the germline ends. The CDR3 covers 15 residues. CDR3 in amino acids: CATSRDPRTAETQYF. The CDR3 DNA follows: TGTGCCACCAGCAGAGACCCCCGGACAGCGGAGACCCAGTACTTC.

The chain carries TRBV18 and TRBJ1-5, with a possible D match to TRBD1 (5 bases). The V gene lost 5 bases and the J gene lost 0 bases, with 8 bases spanning the gap. The CDR3 contains 14 residues. Per germline, CDR1 KGHSH and CDR2 LQKENI. The CDR3 region has the DNA TGTGCCAGCTCAGCGGGGCATAGCAATCAGCCCCAGCATTTT. Protein product: CASSAGHSNQPQHF.

This clone was counted a single time. V gene TRBV29-1 combines with J gene TRBJ1-5; D gene ambiguous. The V gene's germline CDR1 is SQVTM and CDR2 ANQGSEA. V gave up 4 bases and J gave up 5 bases, with 12 bases separating them. The CDR3 totals 13 residues. The CDR3 region has the DNA TGCAGCGTTGGAGGCGGGTCGTATCAGCCCCAGCATTTT. The encoded protein is CSVGGGSYQPQHF. Looking up the rest from reference TRBV29-1 and TRBJ1-5 gives the full variable domain: SAVISQKPSRDICQRGTSLTIQCQVDSQVTMMFWYRQQPGQSLTLIATANQGSEATYESGFVIDKFPISRPNLTFSTLTVSNMSPEDSSIYLCSVGGGSYQPQHFGDGTRLSIL.

The rearrangement uses TRBV6-1 and TRBJ2-7; D gene ambiguous. The ends were cut back, 3 bases at V and 2 bases at J, with 11 bases in the middle. Per germline, CDR1 MNHNS and CDR2 SASEGT. The length of the CDR3 is 14 residues. CDR3 sequence reads: CASSEVNTAYEQYF. The CDR3 region has the DNA TGTGCCAGCAGTGAGGTAAACACAGCCTACGAGCAGTACTTC.

The rearrangement links TRBV7-3 to TRBJ2-2, with 15 bases lining up with TRBD2. CDR3 length equals 16 residues. CDR1 is SGHTA and CDR2 is FQGTGA in the germline V gene. The V segment lost 4 bases and the J segment 4 bases; nucleotides outside the gene matches: 1. The CDR3 DNA sequence: TGTGCCAGCAGCTCGGGACTAGCGGGGGGCACCGGGGAGCTGTTTTTT. This sequence encodes CASSSGLAGGTGELFF.

The chain links TRBV6-2 or TRBV6-3 to TRBJ1-2; D is ambiguous. Germline lookup yields CDR1 MNHEY and CDR2 SVGEGT. V lost 0 bases to trimming and J lost 8 bases, with 16 bases between them. The CDR3 covers 15 residues. This CDR3 reads CASSYSPTGVGGYTF. The CDR3 coding sequence is TGTGCCAGCAGTTACTCGCCTACGGGAGTTGGAGGCTACACCTTC.

This chain uses TRBV2 with TRBJ2-3, with 9 bases that match TRBD2. Looked up from germline, CDR1 is SNHLY and CDR2 is FYNNEI. The CDR3 is made up of 17 amino acids. The V segment lost 6 bases and the J segment 6 bases; nucleotides outside the gene matches: 16. CDR3 in DNA: TGTGCCAGCAGCCCCGGGGGCGGGGGGGCCAAGTGGGATACGCAGTATTTT. Protein sequence: CASSPGGGGAKWDTQYF.

This clone was counted a single time. The J gene is TRBJ1-2, the V gene TRBV24-1; D is undetermined. Germline lookup yields CDR1 KGHDR and CDR2 SFDVKD. V was trimmed by 5 bases and J by 5 bases, leaving 8 bases between them. The CDR3 has 12 amino acids. The CDR3, as DNA: TGTGCCACCAGTGCTCCAGGATATGGCTACACCTTC. Translation gives CATSAPGYGYTF.

This chain uses TRBV4-3 with TRBJ1-4; tentative D call: TRBD1 (5 bases). Germline V gives CDR1 LGHNA, CDR2 YSLEER. The V end was cut by 4 bases, the J end by 7 bases, with 13 bases between. This CDR3 has 14 amino acids. Here the CDR3 DNA reads TGCGCCAGCAGCCCAGGCAGGGTCGGTGAAAAACTGTTTTTT. Amino acids: CASSPGRVGEKLFF.

This clone was seen just once. The chain employs TRBV19 and TRBJ1-2; no definite D call. Between the trimmed V and J ends, which lost 5 bases and 5 bases, there was a span of 12 bases. The CDR3 has 13 residues. Germline V gene lookup returns CDR1 LNHDA and CDR2 SQIVND (reference sequence). The CDR3 loop is CASSLGREYGYTF. CDR3 nucleotides: TGTGCCAGTAGTCTAGGACGGGAATATGGCTACACCTTC.

This chain connects TRBV12-3 or TRBV12-4 to TRBJ1-1; no firm D call. The V end was cut by 5 bases, the J end by 3 bases, with 7 bases between. This CDR3 is 12 amino acids long. CDR3 sequence reads: CASSPYYTEAFF. The CDR3 nucleotides read TGTGCCAGCAGTCCTTATTACACTGAAGCTTTCTTT.

The chain recombines TRBV19 with TRBJ1-3; 7 bases align to TRBD1. The CDR3 covers 17 residues. V dropped 7 bases and J dropped 0; count of bases not matched to a gene: 12. Germline CDR1 reads LNHDA; CDR2 reads SQIVND (reference sequence). Written as DNA, the CDR3 is TGTGCCAGTACCCCCAGGGGGTCTCAAGTCTCTGGAAACACCATATATTTT. Translation: CASTPRGSQVSGNTIYF.

The chain is built from TRBV15 and TRBJ1-1; D call uncertain. This CDR3 spans 16 amino acids. Trimming pared 0 bases from V and 0 bases from J, leaving 11 bases between. The V gene's germline CDR1 is LNHNV and CDR2 YYDKDF (reference sequence). Here the CDR3 DNA reads TGTGCCACCAGCAGAGATCCGACACCTTTGAACACTGAAGCTTTCTTT. It is translated as CATSRDPTPLNTEAFF.

The chain carries TRBV9 and TRBJ1-6, with D unclear. V was pared by 7 bases and J by 1 base, with 9 bases between. CDR1 is SGDLS, CDR2 YYNGEE, per germline. This CDR3 has 14 amino acids. The CDR3 sequence is CASSSGSYNSPLHF. The CDR3 region has the DNA TGTGCCAGCTCATCGGGATCCTATAATTCACCCCTCCACTTT. The full variable domain, its missing parts supplied by reference TRBV9 and TRBJ1-6, is DSGVTQTPKHLITATGQRVTLRCSPRSGDLSVYWYQQSLDQGLQFLIQYYNGEERAKGNILERFSAQQFPDLHSELNLSSLELGDSALYFCASSSGSYNSPLHFGNGTRLTVT.

Notes on this clone: Other DNA sequences in this specimen translate into the identical CDR3. The rearrangement links TRBV5-1 to TRBJ1-4; D not certain. This CDR3 comprises 14 residues. Germline lookup yields CDR1 SGHRS and CDR2 YFSETQ. V was cut by 1 base and J by 0 bases, with 4 bases left in between. Here the CDR3 DNA reads TGCGCCAGCAGCTTGTCTGCAACTAATGAAAAACTGTTTTTT. Translated, it gives CASSLSATNEKLFF.

V is TRBV6-5 and J is TRBJ1-6, with D hard to call. The V end lost 7 bases, the J end lost 7 bases, and 17 bases lay between the germline ends. CDR1 is MNHEY, CDR2 SVGAGI, per germline. The CDR3 contains 15 residues. This CDR3 is CASTPLSSLNSPLHF. The CDR3 region has the DNA TGTGCCAGCACACCCCTTAGCTCCCTGAATTCACCCCTCCACTTT.

CDR3 in DNA: TGTGCCAGCTCACCGGATATTCAAACAGGGGGAGGGAAGCCCCAGCATTTT. Protein product: CASSPDIQTGGGKPQHF. The rearrangement links TRBV18 to TRBJ1-5; TRBD1 agrees at 8 bases. Germline values: CDR1 KGHSH, CDR2 LQKENI. This CDR3 is built from 17 residues. With V trimmed by 3 bases and J by 8 bases, 15 bases remained unmatched.

The chain couples TRBV9 to TRBJ1-2; 8 bases align to TRBD1. The CDR3 runs 15 residues. Germline V gives CDR1 SGDLS, CDR2 YYNGEE. J gave up 2 bases and V 6 bases, and 9 bases lay outside the gene matches. Written as DNA, the CDR3 is TGTGCCAGCACCCCAGGGACAGGATCAAACTATGGCTACACCTTC. Its translation is CASTPGTGSNYGYTF. The full variable domain, in which reference TRBV9 and TRBJ1-2 provide the parts outside the CDR3, is DSGVTQTPKHLITATGQRVTLRCSPRSGDLSVYWYQQSLDQGLQFLIQYYNGEERAKGNILERFSAQQFPDLHSELNLSSLELGDSALYFCASTPGTGSNYGYTFGSGTRLTVV.

V usage is TRBV7-6 and J usage is TRBJ1-6; 7 nucleotides line up with TRBD1. With 5 bases clipped from V and 6 bases from J, the junction kept 10 bases outside the gene matches. Per the germline V gene, CDR1 is SGHVS and CDR2 is FNYEAQ. This CDR3 comprises 16 residues. The CDR3 protein is CASSPNPTGANSPLHF. CDR3 nucleotides: TGTGCCAGCAGCCCAAACCCCACAGGGGCTAATTCACCCCTCCACTTT.

The chain uses TRBV27 and TRBJ1-6, with TRBD1 matching over 9 bases. Per the germline V gene, CDR1 is MNHEY and CDR2 is SMNVEV (reference sequence). The CDR3 covers 15 residues. V lost 4 bases to trimming and J lost 6 bases; unmatched junction nucleotides: 4. CDR3 sequence reads: CASSSGTGPNSPLHF. CDR3 nucleotide sequence: TGTGCCAGCAGTTCCGGGACAGGGCCTAATTCACCCCTCCACTTT.

The chain links TRBV10-3 to TRBJ1-1; 7 bases fit TRBD1. CDR3 size: 14 residues. V gave up 4 bases and J gave up 2 bases; unmatched junction bases: 4. Germline loops: CDR1 ENHRY, CDR2 SYGVKD. As DNA, the CDR3 is TGTGCCATCAGTGGGGGACAGTTAAACACTGAAGCTTTCTTT. Protein product: CAISGGQLNTEAFF.

The chain links TRBV2 to TRBJ2-2, with TRBD2 as a possible D gene (5 bases). Germline CDR1 and CDR2: SNHLY and FYNNEI. This CDR3 contains 12 residues. V lost 5 bases and J lost 7, with 8 bases in between. As DNA, the CDR3 is TGTGCCAGCAGTCGAGGGATCGGGGAGCTGTTTTTT. Its protein is CASSRGIGELFF. The full variable domain, with the rest looked up from reference TRBV2 and TRBJ2-2, is EPEVTQTPSHQVTQMGQEVILRCVPISNHLYFYWYRQILGQKVEFLVSFYNNEISEKSEIFDDQFSVERPDGSNFTLKIRSTKLEDSAMYFCASSRGIGELFFGEGSRLTVL.

The chain uses TRBV9 and TRBJ1-2; 8 bases map to TRBD1. The trim removed 5 bases at V and 4 bases at J, leaving 7 bases unmatched. Looked up from germline, CDR1 is SGDLS and CDR2 is YYNGEE. The CDR3 totals 14 residues. The CDR3 coding sequence is TGTGCCAGCAGGGGAACCGACAGGGGCTATGGCTACACCTTC. Translating it yields CASRGTDRGYGYTF.

The chain links TRBV11-3 to TRBJ2-7, with 7 bases that match TRBD2. Trimming at V came to 4 bases and at J to 5 bases, leaving 11 bases not matched to a gene. CDR1 is SGHNT and CDR2 is YENEEA in the germline V gene. The CDR3 contains 15 residues. The CDR3 DNA is TGTGCCAGCAGCTCAGAAGGACTAGGCCTCAACGAGCAGTACTTC. This gives the protein CASSSEGLGLNEQYF.

The J gene is TRBJ2-3, the V gene TRBV27; perhaps TRBD2 as D (5 bases). This CDR3 is built from 14 residues. The ends were cut back, 8 bases at V and 2 bases at J, with 14 bases in the middle. The germline CDR1 and CDR2 sequences are MNHEY and SMNVEV (reference sequence). The CDR3 is CASWEPYSTDTQYF. CDR3 DNA sequence: TGTGCCAGCTGGGAGCCGTACTCCACAGATACGCAGTATTTT.